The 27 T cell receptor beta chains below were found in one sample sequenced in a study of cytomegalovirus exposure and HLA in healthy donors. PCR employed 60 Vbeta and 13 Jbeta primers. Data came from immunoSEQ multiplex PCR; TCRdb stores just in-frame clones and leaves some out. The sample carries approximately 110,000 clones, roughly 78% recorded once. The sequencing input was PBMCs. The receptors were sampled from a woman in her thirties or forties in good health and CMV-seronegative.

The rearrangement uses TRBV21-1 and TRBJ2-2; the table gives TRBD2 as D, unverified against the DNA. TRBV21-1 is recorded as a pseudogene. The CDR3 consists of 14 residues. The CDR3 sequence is CASSNPLNTGELFF. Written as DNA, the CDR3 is TGTGCCAGCAGCAACCCTCTGAACACCGGGGAGCTGTTTTTT.

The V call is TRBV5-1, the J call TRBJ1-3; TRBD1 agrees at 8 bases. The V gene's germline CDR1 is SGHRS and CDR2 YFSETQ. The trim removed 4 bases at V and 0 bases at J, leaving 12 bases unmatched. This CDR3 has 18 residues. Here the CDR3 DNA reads TGCGCCAGCAGCCCGGGACAGGCAGTAAGGTTCTCTGGAAACACCATATATTTT. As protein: CASSPGQAVRFSGNTIYF. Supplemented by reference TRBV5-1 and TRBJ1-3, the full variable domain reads KAGVTQTPRYLIKTRGQQVTLSCSPISGHRSVSWYQQTPGQGLQFLFEYFSETQRNKGNFPGRFSGRQFSNSRSEMNVSTLELGDSALYLCASSPGQAVRFSGNTIYFGEGSWLTVV.

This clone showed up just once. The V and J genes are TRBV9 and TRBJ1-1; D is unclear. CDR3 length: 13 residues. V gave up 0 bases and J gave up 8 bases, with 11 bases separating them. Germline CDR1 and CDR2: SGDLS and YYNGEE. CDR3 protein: CASSVEGRGEAFF. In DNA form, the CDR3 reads TGTGCCAGCAGCGTAGAGGGTCGGGGAGAAGCTTTCTTT.

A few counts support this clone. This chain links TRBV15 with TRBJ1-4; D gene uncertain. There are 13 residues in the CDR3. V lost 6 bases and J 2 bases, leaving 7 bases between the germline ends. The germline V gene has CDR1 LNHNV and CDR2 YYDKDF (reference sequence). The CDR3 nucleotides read TGTGCCACCAGTAAATCGACTAATGAAAAACTGTTTTTT. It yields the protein CATSKSTNEKLFF.

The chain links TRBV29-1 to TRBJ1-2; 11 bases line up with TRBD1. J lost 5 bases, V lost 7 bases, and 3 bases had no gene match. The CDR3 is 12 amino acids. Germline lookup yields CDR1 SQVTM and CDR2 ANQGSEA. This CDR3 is CSEGTGGYGYTF. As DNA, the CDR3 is TGCAGCGAGGGGACAGGGGGGTATGGCTACACCTTC.

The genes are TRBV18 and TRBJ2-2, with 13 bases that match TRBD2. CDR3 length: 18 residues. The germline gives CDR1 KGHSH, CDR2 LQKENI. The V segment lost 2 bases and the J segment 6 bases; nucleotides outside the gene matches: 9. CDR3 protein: CASSPRTSGRLVPGELFF. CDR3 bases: TGTGCCAGCTCACCAAGGACTAGCGGGAGATTGGTCCCCGGGGAGCTGTTTTTT. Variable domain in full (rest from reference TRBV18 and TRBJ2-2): NAGVMQNPRHLVRRRGQEARLRCSPMKGHSHVYWYRQLPEEGLKFMVYLQKENIIDESGMPKERFSAEFPKEGPSILRIQQVVRGDSAAYFCASSPRTSGRLVPGELFFGEGSRLTVL.

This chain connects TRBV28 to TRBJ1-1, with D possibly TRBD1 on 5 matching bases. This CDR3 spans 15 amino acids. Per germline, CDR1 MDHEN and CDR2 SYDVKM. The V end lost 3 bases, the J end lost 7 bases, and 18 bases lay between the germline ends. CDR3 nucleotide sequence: TGTGCCAGCAGTTTTTCCCCCGGGGGTCTCAATGAAGCTTTCTTT. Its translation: CASSFSPGGLNEAFF.

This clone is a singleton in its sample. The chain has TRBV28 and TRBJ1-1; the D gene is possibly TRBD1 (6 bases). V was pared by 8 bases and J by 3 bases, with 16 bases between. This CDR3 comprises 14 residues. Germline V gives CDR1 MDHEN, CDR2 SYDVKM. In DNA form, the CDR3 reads TGTGCCAGCGGCCAACCTGGACAGTACACTGAAGCTTTCTTT. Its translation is CASGQPGQYTEAFF.

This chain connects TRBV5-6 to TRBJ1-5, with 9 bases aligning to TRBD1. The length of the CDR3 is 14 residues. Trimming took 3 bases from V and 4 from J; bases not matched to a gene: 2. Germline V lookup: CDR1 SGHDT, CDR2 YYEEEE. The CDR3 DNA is TGTGCCAGCAGCTCCGACAGGGGGAATCAGCCCCAGCATTTT. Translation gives CASSSDRGNQPQHF.

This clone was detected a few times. This chain's CDR3 is CASSYGETRYKEKLFF. CDR3 DNA: TGTGCCAGCAGCTACGGGGAAACGAGGTATAAGGAAAAACTGTTTTTT. This sequence joins TRBV7-2 and TRBJ1-4, with D hard to call. The CDR3 has 16 residues. Germline CDR1 SGHTA, CDR2 FQGNSA. Trimming took 4 bases from V and 8 from J, leaving 20 bases between them.

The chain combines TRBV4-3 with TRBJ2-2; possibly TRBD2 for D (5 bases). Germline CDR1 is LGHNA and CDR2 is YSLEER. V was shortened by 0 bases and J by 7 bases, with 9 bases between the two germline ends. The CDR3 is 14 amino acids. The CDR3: CASSQDHEGGELFF. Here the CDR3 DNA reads TGCGCCAGCAGCCAAGATCATGAGGGCGGGGAGCTGTTTTTT.

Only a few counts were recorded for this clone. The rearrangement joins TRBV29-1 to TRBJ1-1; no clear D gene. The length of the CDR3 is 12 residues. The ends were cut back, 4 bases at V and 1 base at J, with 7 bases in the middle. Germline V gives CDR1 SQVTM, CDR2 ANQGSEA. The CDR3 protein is CSVGGPNTEAFF. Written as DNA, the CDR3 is TGCAGCGTTGGCGGCCCGAACACTGAAGCTTTCTTT.

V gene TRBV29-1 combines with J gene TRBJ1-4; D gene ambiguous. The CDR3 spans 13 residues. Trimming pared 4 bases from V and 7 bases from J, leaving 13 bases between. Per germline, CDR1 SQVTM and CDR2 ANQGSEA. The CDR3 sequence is CSVGFVGGEKLFF. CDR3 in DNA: TGCAGCGTTGGTTTTGTCGGCGGTGAAAAACTGTTTTTT.

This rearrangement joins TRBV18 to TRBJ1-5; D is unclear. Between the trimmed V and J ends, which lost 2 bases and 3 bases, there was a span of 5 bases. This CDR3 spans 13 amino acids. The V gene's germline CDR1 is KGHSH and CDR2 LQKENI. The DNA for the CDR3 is TGTGCCAGCTCACCAGACACCAATCAGCCCCAGCATTTT. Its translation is CASSPDTNQPQHF.

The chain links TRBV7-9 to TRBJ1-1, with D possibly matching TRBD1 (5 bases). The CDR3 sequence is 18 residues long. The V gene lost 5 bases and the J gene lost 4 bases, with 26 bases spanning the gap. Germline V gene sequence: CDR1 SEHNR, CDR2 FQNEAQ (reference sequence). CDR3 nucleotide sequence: TGTGCCAGCAGCCAACCCGCGTCGGCCTCAGCGGGGGGCACTGAAGCTTTCTTT. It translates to CASSQPASASAGGTEAFF.

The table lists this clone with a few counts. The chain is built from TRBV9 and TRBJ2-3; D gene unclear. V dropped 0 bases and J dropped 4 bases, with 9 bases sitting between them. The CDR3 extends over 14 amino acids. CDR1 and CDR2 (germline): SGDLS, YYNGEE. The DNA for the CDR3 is TGTGCCAGCAGCGTAGTCTCGGCGGCAGATACGCAGTATTTT. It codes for CASSVVSAADTQYF.

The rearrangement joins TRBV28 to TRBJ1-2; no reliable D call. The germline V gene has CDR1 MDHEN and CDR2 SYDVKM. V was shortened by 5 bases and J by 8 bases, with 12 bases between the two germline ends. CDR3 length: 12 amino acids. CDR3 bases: TGTGCCAGCAGTCGCGGCACTTGGGGCTACACCTTC. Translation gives CASSRGTWGYTF.

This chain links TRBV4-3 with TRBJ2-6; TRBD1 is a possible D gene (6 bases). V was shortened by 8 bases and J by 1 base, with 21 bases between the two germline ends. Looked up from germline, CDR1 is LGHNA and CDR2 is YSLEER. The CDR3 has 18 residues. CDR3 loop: CASSRGAGDGSGANVLTF. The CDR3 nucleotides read TGCGCCAGCTCCCGAGGGGCAGGGGACGGTTCTGGGGCCAACGTCCTGACTTTC.

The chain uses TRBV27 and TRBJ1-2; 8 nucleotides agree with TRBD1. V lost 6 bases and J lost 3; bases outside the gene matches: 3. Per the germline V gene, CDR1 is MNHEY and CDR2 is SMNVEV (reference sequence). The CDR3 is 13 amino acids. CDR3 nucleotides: TGTGCCAGCAGCCCGACAGGGGACTATGGCTACACCTTC. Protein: CASSPTGDYGYTF.

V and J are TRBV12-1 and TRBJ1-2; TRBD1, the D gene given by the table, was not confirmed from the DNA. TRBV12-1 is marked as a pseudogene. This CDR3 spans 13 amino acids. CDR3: CASRQTGTYGYTF. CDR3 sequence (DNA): TGTGCCAGCAGGCAGACAGGGACCTATGGCTACACCTTC.

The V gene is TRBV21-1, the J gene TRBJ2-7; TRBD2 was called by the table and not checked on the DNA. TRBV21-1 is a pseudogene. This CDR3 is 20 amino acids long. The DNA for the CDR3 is TGTGCCAGCAGCAAAGAACAGAGTAAGAGTACGGGACTCCAACTTGGGGAGCAGTACTTC. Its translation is CASSKEQSKSTGLQLGEQYF.

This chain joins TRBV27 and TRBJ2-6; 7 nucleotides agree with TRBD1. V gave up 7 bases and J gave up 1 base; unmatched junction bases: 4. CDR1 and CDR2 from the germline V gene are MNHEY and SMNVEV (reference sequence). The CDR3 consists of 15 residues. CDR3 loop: CASTWTGSGANVLTF. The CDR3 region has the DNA TGTGCCAGCACTTGGACAGGATCTGGGGCCAACGTCCTGACTTTC.

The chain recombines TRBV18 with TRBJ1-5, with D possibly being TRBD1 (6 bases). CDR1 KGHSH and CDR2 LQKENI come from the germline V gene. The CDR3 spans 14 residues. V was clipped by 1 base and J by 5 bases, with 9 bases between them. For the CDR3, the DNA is TGTGCCAGCTCACCACAGGGGGGGGATCAGCCCCAGCATTTT. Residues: CASSPQGGDQPQHF. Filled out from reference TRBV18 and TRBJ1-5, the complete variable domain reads NAGVMQNPRHLVRRRGQEARLRCSPMKGHSHVYWYRQLPEEGLKFMVYLQKENIIDESGMPKERFSAEFPKEGPSILRIQQVVRGDSAAYFCASSPQGGDQPQHFGDGTRLSIL.

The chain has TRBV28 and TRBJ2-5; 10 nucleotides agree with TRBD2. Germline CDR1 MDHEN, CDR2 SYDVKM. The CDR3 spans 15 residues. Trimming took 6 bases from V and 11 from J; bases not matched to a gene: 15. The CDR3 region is CASSSSGSPVVEQYF. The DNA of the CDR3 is TGTGCCAGCAGCTCTAGCGGGAGCCCCGTGGTAGAGCAGTACTTC. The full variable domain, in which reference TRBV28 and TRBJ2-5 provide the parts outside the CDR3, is DVKVTQSSRYLVKRTGEKVFLECVQDMDHENMFWYRQDPGLGLRLIYFSYDVKMKEKGDIPEGYSVSREKKERFSLILESASTNQTSMYLCASSSSGSPVVEQYFGPGTRLLVL.

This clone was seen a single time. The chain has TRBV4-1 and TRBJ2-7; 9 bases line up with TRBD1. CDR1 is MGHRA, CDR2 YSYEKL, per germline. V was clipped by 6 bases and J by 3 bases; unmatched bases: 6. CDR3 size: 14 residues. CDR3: CASRIGTGSYEQYF. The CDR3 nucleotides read TGCGCCAGCAGGATCGGGACAGGGAGCTACGAGCAGTACTTC.

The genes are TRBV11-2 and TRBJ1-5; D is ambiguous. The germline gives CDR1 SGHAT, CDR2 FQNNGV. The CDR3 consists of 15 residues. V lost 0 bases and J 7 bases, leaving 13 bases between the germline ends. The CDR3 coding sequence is TGTGCCAGCAGCTTAGACGAGGGAAGTGGGCAGCCCCAGCATTTT. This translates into CASSLDEGSGQPQHF.

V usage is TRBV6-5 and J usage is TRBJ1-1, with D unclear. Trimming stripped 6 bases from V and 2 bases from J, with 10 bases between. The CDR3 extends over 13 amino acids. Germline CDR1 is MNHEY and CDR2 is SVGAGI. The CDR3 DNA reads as TGTGCCAGCAGAGCCAACCTCAACACTGAAGCTTTCTTT. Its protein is CASRANLNTEAFF.